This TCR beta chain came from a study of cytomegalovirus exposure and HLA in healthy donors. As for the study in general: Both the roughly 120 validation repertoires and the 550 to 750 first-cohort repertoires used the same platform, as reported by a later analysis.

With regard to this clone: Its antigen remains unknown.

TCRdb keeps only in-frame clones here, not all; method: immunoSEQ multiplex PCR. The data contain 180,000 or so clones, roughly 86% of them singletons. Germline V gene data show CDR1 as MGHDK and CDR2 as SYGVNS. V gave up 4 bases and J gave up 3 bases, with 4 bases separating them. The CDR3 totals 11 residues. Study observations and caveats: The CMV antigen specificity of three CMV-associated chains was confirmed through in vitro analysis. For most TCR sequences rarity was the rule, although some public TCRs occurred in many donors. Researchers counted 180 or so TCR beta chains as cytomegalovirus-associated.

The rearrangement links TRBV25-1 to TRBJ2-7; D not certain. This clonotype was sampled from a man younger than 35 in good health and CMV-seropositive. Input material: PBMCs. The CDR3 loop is CASSALYEQYF. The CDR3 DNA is TGTGCCAGCAGTGCCCTCTACGAGCAGTACTTC.